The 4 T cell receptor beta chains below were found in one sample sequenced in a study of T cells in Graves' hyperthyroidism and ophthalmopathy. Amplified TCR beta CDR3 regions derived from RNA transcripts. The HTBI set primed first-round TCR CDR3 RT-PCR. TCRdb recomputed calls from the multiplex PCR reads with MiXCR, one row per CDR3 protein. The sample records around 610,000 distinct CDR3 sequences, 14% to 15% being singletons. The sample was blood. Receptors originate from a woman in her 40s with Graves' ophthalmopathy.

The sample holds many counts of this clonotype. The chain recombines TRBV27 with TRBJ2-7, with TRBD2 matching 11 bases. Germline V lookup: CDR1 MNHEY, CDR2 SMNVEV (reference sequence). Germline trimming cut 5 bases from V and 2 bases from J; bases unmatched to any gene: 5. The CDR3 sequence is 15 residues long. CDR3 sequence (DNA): TGTGCCAGCAGTCCGGAGACTAGCGGGGCCTACGAGCAGTACTTC. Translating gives CASSPETSGAYEQYF.

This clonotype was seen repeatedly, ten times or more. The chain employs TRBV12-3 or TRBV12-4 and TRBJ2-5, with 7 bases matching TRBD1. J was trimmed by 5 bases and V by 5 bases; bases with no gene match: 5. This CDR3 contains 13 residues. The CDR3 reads CASSLDRPETQYF. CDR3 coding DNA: TGTGCCAGCAGTCTGGACAGGCCTGAGACCCAGTACTTC.

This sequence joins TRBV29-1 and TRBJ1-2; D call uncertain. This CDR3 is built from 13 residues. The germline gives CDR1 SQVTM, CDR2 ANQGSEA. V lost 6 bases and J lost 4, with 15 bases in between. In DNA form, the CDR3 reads TGCAGCGTCTATGGATCGGCAACCTATGGCTACACCTTC. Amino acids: CSVYGSATYGYTF.

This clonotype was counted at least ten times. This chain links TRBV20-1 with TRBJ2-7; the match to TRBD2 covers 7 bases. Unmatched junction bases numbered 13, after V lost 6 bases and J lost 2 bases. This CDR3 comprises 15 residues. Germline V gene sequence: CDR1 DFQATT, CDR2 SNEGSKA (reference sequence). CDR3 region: CSARSRREFTYEQYF. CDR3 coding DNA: TGCAGTGCCAGGAGTAGGCGGGAGTTTACCTACGAGCAGTACTTC.